The clone carrying this TCR beta chain has just one count. The target antigen is unknown. The record originates from a study of CD8 T cells in Susac syndrome. Whole-study findings and limits: In its TCR sequencing and HLA analysis, the study acknowledged that the number of individuals was relatively small.

RNA was extracted with the RNeasy kit, and a quantity of roughly 0.5 to 1 ug was reverse transcribed using random hexamers. One entry per CDR3 protein, called by TCRdb with MiXCR from the immunoSEQ multiplex PCR reads. Of about 130,000 distinct CDR3 sequences listed, roughly 96% are singletons. Germline lookup yields CDR1 DFQATT and CDR2 SNEGSKA (reference sequence). The V and J ends lost 5 bases and 3 bases respectively, with 11 bases between them. This CDR3 has 12 residues. The receptor comes from a human donor in good health. The source material was CD4+ T cells from PBMCs. The rearrangement joins TRBV20-1 to TRBJ2-7; D is possibly TRBD2 (5 bases). This chain's CDR3 is CSARAAIYEQYF. The CDR3 DNA sequence: TGCAGTGCTCGAGCGGCAATCTACGAGCAGTACTTC.